Described below is a single T cell receptor beta chain sequence and its context. This clonotype was found a few times. Its target antigen remains unknown. Base qualities are not provided; no much larger clone lies one nucleotide away. The method behind the library was 5' RACE. TCRdb shows the sequencer as Illumina HiSeq 2000. Template switching added a universal primer binding site, and the final cDNA carried a unique molecular identifier that allowed TCR cDNA molecules to be counted accurately. Specific primers in the conserved constant-segment region were used to synthesize first-strand cDNA for TCR alpha and beta chains. To control for contamination, every cDNA library carried two barcodes: a SMART-Mk sample barcode plus Illumina barcodes. Two successive PCR steps introduced TruSeq adapter sequences along with Illumina sample barcodes. TCR alpha and beta cDNA libraries were sequenced on the Illumina HiSeq platform with custom primers. Under the source paper's analysis protocol: MiGEC processed the raw reads to extract unique molecular identifiers, while MiXCR was used to determine the CDR3 positions. Recombination models were inferred per individual with the repgenHMM and IGoR tools using an EM algorithm. The tcR package in R was used for shared clonotype analysis, with sharing normalized by the product of cloneset sizes. To study raw recombination without the effects of thymic and clonal selection, out-of-frame nonproductive sequences were analyzed. The public sequencing data were trimmed at Q25 with fastp and processed into clonotypes with MiXCR by TCRdb, which kept only in-frame beta chains. Every distinct CDR3 protein forms one entry, paired with its most common genes and DNA. TCRdb's processing, not the study's, gives the V and J calls here. In this sample the table shows 200,000 to 250,000 distinct CDR3 sequences, 5.5% to 7.5% of which occur a single time. Of the sample, roughly 14% is held by the ten largest clones.

All donors were healthy Caucasians. The twin cohort consisted of three pairs of female monozygotic twins, all aged roughly 18 to 29 years. Positive isolation kits from Invitrogen were used to isolate the CD4+ and CD8+ T cell populations. The sample is drawn from a study of identical twins (dated by TCRdb to the mid-2010s). General notes on the study: TCR alpha and beta repertoires from monozygotic twins, unrelated adults of various ages and cord blood were deep-sequenced to test whether fetal clonotypes persist. Replicate twin experiments were performed at different times using different library preparation protocols to rule out contamination.

The paper as a whole reports these results and caveats: Zero-insertion analyses could be partly confounded by invariant T cells such as MAIT and iNKT, though diverse VJ usage argued against such confounding for most clonotypes. Because the same donors could not be followed over many years, the conclusions relied on cross-sectional statistical analysis. Abundant cord blood beta clonotypes had fewer insertions, young adult naive repertoires showed a similar but weaker trend, and memory repertoires showed no such trend. In beta out-of-frame sequences, excess twin sharing was weaker, because having fewer shared sequences lowered the signal-to-noise ratio. In monozygotic twins, recombination models systematically underestimated out-of-frame TCR alpha sharing, but the models matched the sharing seen between unrelated individuals. Compared with coincidental sharing between unrelated individuals, out-of-frame TCR alpha sequences shared between twins showed an excess of sequences with low generation probability.

V lost 1 base and J lost 2 bases; the stretch between them is 9 bases long. In the germline V gene (reference sequence), CDR1 corresponds to LGHDT and CDR2 to YNNKEL. Measured from the cysteine to the phenylalanine, the CDR3 is 14 residues long. Kept here is only the CDR3 DNA, which spans 42 bases and is read in frame from base 1. This sample was shared with a second study, whose subject was T cells expressing NK-cell markers. The second publication reports: In sorted CD3+CD56+NKG2C+, CD3+CD56+NKG2C- and CD3+CD56-NKG2C+ T-cell subsets from 7 or 8 donors, TCR beta-chain repertoires were profiled. Among the eight sequenced donors, only one was HCMV-seronegative, while the other seven were HCMV-seropositive. In several experiments an anti-gammadeltaTCR antibody was added to restrict sorting to alphabetaTCR-expressing T cells. In 5 to 7 donors, the dominant CD3+CD56+NKG2C+ clonotypes were found to rank among the top 10 CD8+ clonotypes and to make up about 1.0-7.5% of CD8+ T cells. Those dominant clonotypes were again the most abundant among CD3+CD56-NKG2C+ cells in a few donors, at about 25-65%. It remained unclear whether the expanded NKG2C-expressing T cell clones were specific for HCMV antigens. The study sequenced eight donors, all healthy volunteers chosen at random: three men and five women. To determine HCMV serostatus, a commercial ELISA kit was used to detect HCMV-specific IgG in serum. Reads were demultiplexed and grouped by UMI with MIGEC, and clonotypes were assembled and quantified with MiTCR. To exclude erroneous sequences, any TCR cDNA sequence not supported by at least two reads was discarded. The tcR package was used for downstream repertoire analysis, with clonotypes matched between fractions based on CDR3 nucleotide sequence plus V segment. VDJmatch was used to annotate antigen specificity against VDJdb, with one amino acid substitution in CDR3 permitted.

This sequence was found in a woman between 18 and 29 years old in good health. This receptor chain uses TRBV3-1 and TRBJ2-7; the D gene is possibly TRBD1 or TRBD2, with 5 bases matching each. The specimen sequenced was CD8+ T cells sorted from blood. The nucleotides read TGTGCCAGCAGCCAAGCGGGGCCCGCCTACGAGCAGTACTTC. Translated, this gives CASSQAGPAYEQYF.